The subject of this entry is one T cell receptor beta chain. The sample comes from a study of blood T cell repertoires in COVID-19. Study overall: Sites in the United States, Italy and Spain provided acute and convalescent COVID-19 samples. T cells, B-cell-depleted T cells, or PBMCs provided the cDNA or gDNA that served as material.

Authors' processing steps: Estimation of nucleated cell counts relied on the amplification of reference gene primers. TCRdb keeps only in-frame clones here, not all; method: immunoSEQ multiplex PCR. V and J calls and clone size are copied from that table; D and trimming were computed from the DNA. This repertoire shows about 200,000 clones, 88% found once; its top ten account for approximately 4.5%. CDR1 is SGHDN and CDR2 is FVKESK in the germline V gene. Trimming took 1 base from V and 7 from J, leaving 16 bases between them. The CDR3 is 16 amino acids. The genes are TRBV14 and TRBJ1-4; D is possibly TRBD1 (6 bases). The specimen was peripheral blood. The receptor comes from a human donor in a cohort sampled during active COVID-19. The CDR3 is CASSQVSYRDGEKLFF. CDR3 DNA sequence: TGTGCCAGCAGCCAAGTCTCTTACAGGGATGGTGAAAAACTGTTTTTT.